This TCR beta chain was profiled in a study of neurological immune-mediated disorders. This clonotype appeared many times. Antigen specificity is unknown. The cDNA came from 5'RACE, which used 10-nucleotide random UMIs. One entry per CDR3 protein, called by TCRdb with MiXCR from the 5' RACE reads. The sample holds 55,000 to 70,000 distinct CDR3 sequences; about 3% are singletons and the top ten take more than 4.5%. General study results and limits: When grouped phylogenetically, the repertoires of 18 of the 34 multiple sclerosis patients fell together in one related-CDR3 cluster, which is a possible signature.

Deletions cut 5 bases from V and 0 bases from J, with 17 bases between. CDR1 SGHVS and CDR2 FQNEAQ come from the germline V gene. The CDR3 length is 17 residues. The TCR originated in a woman aged 50 to 65 with multiple sclerosis. The V and J genes are TRBV7-8 and TRBJ2-4; the D gene is possibly TRBD2 (5 bases). The sample was PBMCs. The CDR3 protein is CASSPEVGDRAKNIQYF. In DNA, the CDR3 is TGTGCCAGCAGCCCAGAGGTCGGGGATCGAGCCAAAAACATTCAGTACTTC.